This TCR beta chain was found in a study of T cell responses to AZD1222 COVID-19 vaccine. Overall study results and limits: Sampled repertoires all dated from after the peak T cell response. Clonal diversity may have been underestimated in mostly white British donors. Along spike, vaccine-associated CD4 TCRs were found throughout, with dominance at 160-218 and 743-854.

CDR3 length: 10 residues. The V end lost 4 bases, the J end lost 8 bases, and 5 bases lay between the germline ends. Germline V gene sequence: CDR1 MNHEY, CDR2 SVGAGI. Generated by immunoSEQ multiplex PCR, the TCRdb table keeps only in-frame clones and is missing some. Among around 80,000 clones listed, roughly nine tenths were seen once. This clone was counted only a few times. Its target is not known. Both about-4-week and about-12-week second-dose recipients were combined. Material: peripheral blood, obtained 28 days after the second AZD1222 dose. This TCR derives from an adult who received the AZD1222 COVID-19 vaccine. The chain joins TRBV6-5 to TRBJ1-1; D remains unclear. The CDR3 reads CASSLGEAFF. CDR3 bases: TGTGCCAGCAGTTTAGGAGAAGCTTTCTTT.